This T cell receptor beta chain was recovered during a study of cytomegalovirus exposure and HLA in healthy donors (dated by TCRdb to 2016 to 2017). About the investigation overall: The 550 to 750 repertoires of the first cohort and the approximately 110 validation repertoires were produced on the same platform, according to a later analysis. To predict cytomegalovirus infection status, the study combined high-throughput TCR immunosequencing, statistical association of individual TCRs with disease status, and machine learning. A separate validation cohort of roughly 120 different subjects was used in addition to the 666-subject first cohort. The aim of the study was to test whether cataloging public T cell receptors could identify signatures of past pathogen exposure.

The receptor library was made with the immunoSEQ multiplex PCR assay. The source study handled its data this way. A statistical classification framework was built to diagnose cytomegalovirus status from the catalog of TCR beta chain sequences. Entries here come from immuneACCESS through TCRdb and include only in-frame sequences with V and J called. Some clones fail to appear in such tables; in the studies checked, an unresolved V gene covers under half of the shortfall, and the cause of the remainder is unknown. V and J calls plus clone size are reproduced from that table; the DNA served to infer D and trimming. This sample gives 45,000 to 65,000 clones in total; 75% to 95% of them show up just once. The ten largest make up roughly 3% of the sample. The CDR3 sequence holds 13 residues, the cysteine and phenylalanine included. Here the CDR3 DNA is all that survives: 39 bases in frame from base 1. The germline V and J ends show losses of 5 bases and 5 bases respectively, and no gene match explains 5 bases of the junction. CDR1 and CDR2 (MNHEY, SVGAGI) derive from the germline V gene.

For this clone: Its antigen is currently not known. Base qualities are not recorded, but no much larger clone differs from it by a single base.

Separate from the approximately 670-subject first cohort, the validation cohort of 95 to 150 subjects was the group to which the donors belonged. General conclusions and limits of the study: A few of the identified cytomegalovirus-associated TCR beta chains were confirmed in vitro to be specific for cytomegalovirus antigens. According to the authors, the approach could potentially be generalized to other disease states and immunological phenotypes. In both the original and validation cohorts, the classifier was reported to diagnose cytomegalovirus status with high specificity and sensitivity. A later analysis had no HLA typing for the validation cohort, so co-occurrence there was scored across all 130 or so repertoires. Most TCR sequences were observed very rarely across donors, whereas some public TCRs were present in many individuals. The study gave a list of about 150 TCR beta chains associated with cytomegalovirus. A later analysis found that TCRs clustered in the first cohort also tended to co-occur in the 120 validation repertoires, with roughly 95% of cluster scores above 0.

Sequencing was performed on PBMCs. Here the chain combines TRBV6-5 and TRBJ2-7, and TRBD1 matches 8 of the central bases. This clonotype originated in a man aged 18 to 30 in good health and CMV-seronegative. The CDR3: CASSGDRTNEQYF. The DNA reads TGTGCCAGCAGTGGGGACAGGACCAACGAGCAGTACTTC.